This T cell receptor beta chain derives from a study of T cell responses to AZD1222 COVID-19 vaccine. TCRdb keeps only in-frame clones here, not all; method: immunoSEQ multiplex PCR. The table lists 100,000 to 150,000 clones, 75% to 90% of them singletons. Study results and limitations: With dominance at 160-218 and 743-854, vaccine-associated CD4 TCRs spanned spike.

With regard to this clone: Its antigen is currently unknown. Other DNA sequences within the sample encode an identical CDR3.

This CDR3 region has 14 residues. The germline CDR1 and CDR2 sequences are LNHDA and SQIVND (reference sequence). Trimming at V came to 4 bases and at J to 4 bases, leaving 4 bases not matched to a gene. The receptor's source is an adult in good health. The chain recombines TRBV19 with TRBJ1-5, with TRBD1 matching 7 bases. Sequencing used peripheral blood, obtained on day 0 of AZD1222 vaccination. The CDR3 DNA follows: TGTGCCAGTAGTAGAGGGGGCAGTAATCAGCCCCAGCATTTT. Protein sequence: CASSRGGSNQPQHF.